This T cell receptor beta chain was identified during a study of blood T cell repertoires in COVID-19 (dated by TCRdb to 2020 to 2022). Concerning the study at large: Samples from collaborators originated in the United States, Italy and Spain and spanned both the acute and convalescent phases of COVID-19. The repertoires were released in a freely available public database intended as a resource for research on the immune response to SARS-CoV-2. Nearly every sample came with metadata listing a de-identified subject ID, COVID-19 status, age in years and sex. The material from the prospective study consisted of cDNA or gDNA derived from T cells, B-cell-depleted T cells, or PBMCs. Samples were obtained from the ongoing ImmuneRACE study (first 160 participants) and from 1,254 subjects provided by 6 global collaborators. HLA class I and class II types, where available, came from metadata supplied by the sample provider rather than from assay-based typing. Subjects who had been exposed to COVID-19, were actively infected with it, or had recovered from it provided the deeply sampled blood TCRbeta repertoires that made up the dataset. Results and caveats for the whole study, not just this receptor: How much clinical and demographic metadata was included differed by source and by participant, and the metadata was provided uncurated.

One collaborating source in Seattle enrolled patients while the patients were actively infected and followed the patients over time throughout the course of disease. Collaborating institutions collected whole blood in K2EDTA tubes following their own protocols. For TCRbeta analysis, collaborators shipped samples as frozen whole blood, isolated PBMCs, or DNA extracted from either of those sample types. The germline ends are 10 bases apart after V is trimmed by 3 bases and J by 2 bases. Counted from cysteine to phenylalanine, this CDR3 has 14 amino acids. Only the CDR3 part of the read is kept: 42 bases, read in frame from the first base. Sequences KGHSH (CDR1) and LQKENI (CDR2) are obtained from the germline V gene. Of note for this clone: Its binding antigen is unknown. No clone much larger than this one lies a single base away; base qualities are absent. The same CDR3 also results from other DNA sequences found in this sample.

TCRbeta CDR3 regions were amplified from genomic DNA by means of the immunoSEQ Assay, a bias-controlled multiplex PCR. The study's own analysis went as follows. The number of nucleated cells in each sample was estimated by amplification of reference gene primers within the assay. Sequence reads were collapsed and filtered to measure the absolute abundance of every unique TCRbeta CDR3 rearrangement. For each sample, productive Simpson clonality was calculated as the square root of Simpson's diversity index over productive rearrangements. Entries here come from immuneACCESS through TCRdb and include only in-frame sequences with V and J called. Some clones fail to appear in such tables; in the studies checked, an unresolved V gene covers under half of the shortfall, and the cause of the remainder is unknown. The V and J calls and clone size are taken from that table; D and trimming were inferred from the DNA. Present in this sample are 300,000 to 450,000 clones, 87% of which were seen just once. Of the sample, over 9.5% is held by the ten largest clones.

The sequence is built from TRBV18 and TRBJ2-5; TRBD1 is a possible D gene, resting on 6 matching bases. The sequenced material came from peripheral blood. The origin of this receptor is a woman in her 30s with COVID-19, enrolled during active disease. The CDR3 sequence is CASSPGRGQETQYF. The nucleotide sequence reads TGTGCCAGCTCACCGGGAAGGGGGCAAGAGACCCAGTACTTC.